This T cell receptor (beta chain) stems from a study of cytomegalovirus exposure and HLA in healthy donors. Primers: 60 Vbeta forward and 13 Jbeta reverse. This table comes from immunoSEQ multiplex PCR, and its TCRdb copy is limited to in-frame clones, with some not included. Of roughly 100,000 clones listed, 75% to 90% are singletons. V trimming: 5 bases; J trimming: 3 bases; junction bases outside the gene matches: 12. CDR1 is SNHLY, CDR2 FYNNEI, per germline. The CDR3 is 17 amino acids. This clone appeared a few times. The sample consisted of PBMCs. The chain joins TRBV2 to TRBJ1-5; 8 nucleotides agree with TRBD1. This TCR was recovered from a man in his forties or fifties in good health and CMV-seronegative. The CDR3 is CASSPWQGAGANQPQHF. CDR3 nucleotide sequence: TGTGCCAGCAGTCCGTGGCAGGGGGCGGGGGCCAATCAGCCCCAGCATTTT. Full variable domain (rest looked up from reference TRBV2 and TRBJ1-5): EPEVTQTPSHQVTQMGQEVILRCVPISNHLYFYWYRQILGQKVEFLVSFYNNEISEKSEIFDDQFSVERPDGSNFTLKIRSTKLEDSAMYFCASSPWQGAGANQPQHFGDGTRLSIL.